This T cell receptor (beta chain) stems from a study of blood T cell repertoires in COVID-19. Study context: PBMCs, B-cell-depleted T cells, or T cells provided the cDNA or gDNA that made up the material.

The CDR3 is made up of 15 amino acids. The trim removed 6 bases at V and 7 bases at J, leaving 12 bases unmatched. Germline loops: CDR1 SNHLY, CDR2 FYNNEI. As processed by the authors: Amplifying reference gene primers gave estimates of nucleated cell counts. TCRdb keeps only in-frame clones here, not all; method: immunoSEQ multiplex PCR. The V and J calls and clone size are taken from that table; D and trimming were inferred from the DNA. The repertoire includes about 250,000 clones, almost 90% of them detected once, and more than 1.2% sits in the top ten. The TCR comes from a man at least 80 years old with acute or convalescent COVID-19. The material sequenced was peripheral blood. The gene calls are TRBV2 and TRBJ1-5; 7 bases line up with TRBD1. CDR3 DNA: TGTGCCAGCAGCCCCCGACAGGGAACGGTCCAGCCCCAGCATTTT. Its translation is CASSPRQGTVQPQHF. Full variable domain (missing parts from reference TRBV2 and TRBJ1-5): EPEVTQTPSHQVTQMGQEVILRCVPISNHLYFYWYRQILGQKVEFLVSFYNNEISEKSEIFDDQFSVERPDGSNFTLKIRSTKLEDSAMYFCASSPRQGTVQPQHFGDGTRLSIL.